This T cell receptor (beta chain) was sequenced during a study of cytomegalovirus exposure and HLA in healthy donors (dated by TCRdb to about 2017). About the investigation overall: In an earlier analysis of some 550 of the donors, about 260 Gb of sequence data and some 100 million unique TCR beta sequences from about 190 million T cells were reported. An early release that covered some 630 HLA-typed donors contained 300 to 350 gigabases of sequencing data and about 93 million unique TCR sequences. Of the roughly 400 genotyped donors, approximately 80% fell in the genetic ancestry cluster associated with self-reported Caucasian donors. The study aimed to test whether cataloging public T cell receptors could reveal signatures of past pathogen exposure. Using immunosequencing, the study profiled T cell repertoires from some 670 subjects and related those repertoires to cytomegalovirus serostatus. In addition to the first cohort of 666 subjects, a separate validation cohort of 120 different subjects was used. The study combined high-throughput TCR immunosequencing, statistical association of individual TCRs with disease status, and machine learning to predict cytomegalovirus infection status. In a later analysis, previously published TCR beta repertoires from 550 to 700 donors were re-analyzed and high-resolution HLA genotyping was added so that TCR occurrence patterns could be studied. Rather than drawing on any new phenotypic data, the later analysis identified candidate immune exposures from TCR beta sequences and the way those sequences occurred across donors. To decide whether each TCR beta V gene segment behaved as functional or pseudogenic, an earlier analysis of some 580 of the donors relied on high-throughput TCR beta sequencing. Donor age, sex, ethnicity and CMV serostatus were collected together with the repertoire data. Genome-wide SNP genotypes for about three fifths of the roughly 700 donors were used in a later genetic analysis, which treated that subset as a discovery cohort. All discovery cohort repertoires had been generated using a single sequencing platform. HLA typing included class I and class II loci at four-digit resolution. Typing coverage varied by locus: roughly 620-640 donors for A, B, C, DRB1 and DQB1; around 560 for DQA1; around 610 for DPA1; roughly 470 for DPB1. Four to six DR-DQ haplotypes were handled as single units for association and clustering, since linkage in the cohort was strong. Among roughly 400 genotyped donors of the cohort, an average of roughly 240,000 unique TCR beta nucleotide sequences were sequenced per donor, around 20% of them non-productive.

The CDR3 contains 14 residues, cysteine and phenylalanine counted. Just the 42-base CDR3 DNA is kept, in frame starting at base 1. CDR1 and CDR2 (SGHTA, FQGNSA) derive from the germline V gene. The method was the immunoSEQ multiplex PCR assay. The multiplex PCR relied on a mix of 60 forward primers for TCR Vbeta segments and 13 reverse primers for TCR Jbeta segments. A multiplex PCR assay on genomic DNA amplified the CDR3 region of rearranged TCR beta genes. The amplified TCR beta libraries were sequenced on the Illumina HiSeq System as 87-base-pair reads. In the paper's pipeline: A later analysis tallied about 77 million unique TCR beta chains across the 666 repertoires, and about 12 million of those chains were shared by two or more donors. Raw reads were error-corrected and collapsed into unique sequences by a nearest-neighbor algorithm in which closely related sequences were merged to remove PCR and sequencing errors. V, D and J gene segments were assigned by aligning CDR3 sequences to IMGT reference sequences. For a sequence to be retained, at least a six-nucleotide match to both a V gene segment and a J gene segment was required. A rearrangement counted as productive if the CDR3 had no stop codons and remained in frame with V and J, and every other rearrangement counted as non-productive. CDR3 was defined by IMGT convention, running from the second conserved V-encoded cysteine to the conserved J-encoded phenylalanine. Sequences without an unambiguous match to a single V gene segment were excluded from the earlier analysis of about 600 of the donors. In an earlier analysis of 587 of the donors, V segments were called functional above 56.7% productive rearrangements and were called segregating when the between-donor standard deviation exceeded 5%. A statistical classification framework was built for diagnosing cytomegalovirus status from the catalog of TCR beta chain sequences. In a later analysis, TCR nucleotide sequences were compared against IMGT/GENE-DB human TR gene sequences so that V and J genes could be assigned. In a later analysis, CDR3 sequences and most-parsimonious VDJ recombination scenarios were assigned using the TCRdist pipeline. In a later analysis, each TCR beta chain was defined by its CDR3 amino acid sequence together with its V-gene family, and reads without a unique V-gene family were excluded. In a later analysis, around 600 highly shared, low-generation-probability nucleotide sequences were removed to address suspected cross-contamination and a sequencing artifact. In a later analysis, a clonal expansion index for each public chain was calculated from normalized within-repertoire ranks of inferred template counts. In a later analysis, generation probabilities were computed using a VDJ recombination model fitted to out-of-frame rearrangements, and the results were checked against IGoR. In a later analysis, hypergeometric tests were used to score TCR-TCR, TCR-HLA and TCR-CMV co-occurrence, with a repertoire-size bias correction applied to TCR pairs. In a later analysis, false discovery rates were estimated by permuting HLA or CMV assignments 20 times. A later analysis grouped co-occurring TCRs with DBSCAN, adding TCRdist sequence similarity when clustering within HLA-allele-positive subsets. Co-occurrence clustering excluded repertoires with fewer than 30,000 or more than 120,000 public chains, plus five with anomalous nucleotide sharing. Held by TCRdb, this immuneACCESS table contains in-frame sequences only and omits some clones. Under half of the omission traces to an unresolved V gene where checked; the cause of the rest is unknown. The V and J calls and the clone size are those of that table, but D and trimming were determined from the DNA. The sample contains 110,000 or so clones, 67% of them found a single time. The ten largest account for roughly 8% of the sample.

The research as a whole found: According to a later analysis, TCR association rates differed among HLA loci, with DRB1 alleles showing the most associated TCRs and HLA-C alleles showing the fewest. Seventeen rarely observed V segments, including chromosome 9 orphons, were excluded from the earlier analysis of approximately 500 of the donors because counts were too low. Correlated functional status among segregating V segments might be attributable to linkage disequilibrium, but an unknown experimental factor could not be ruled out. In an earlier analysis of some 540 of the donors, most TCR beta V segments appeared in productive rearrangements about 87% or about 30% of the time, broadly matching IMGT annotations. The authors suggested that the approach could potentially be generalized to other disease states and immunological phenotypes. A cluster of highly shared sequence variants was judged likely to represent a technical artifact of the sequencing pipeline. According to a later genetic analysis, donors in an Asian-associated ancestry cluster had fewer N-insertions in productive TCRs than the roughly 670-donor mean. V-gene and J-gene trimming of TCR beta chains was associated with a missense DCLRE1C variant in a later genetic analysis, and the association was replicated in an independent cohort. The presence/absence analyses assumed that sequencing depth was roughly uniform across donors, and that assumption may not be true. In a later analysis, several top co-occurrence clusters were reported to appear linked to parvovirus B19, influenza, CMV and Epstein-Barr virus. When HLA alleles, especially DR and DQ, strongly co-occurred, TCR associations were difficult to assign to individual alleles. The only immune exposure information available for the cohort was CMV serostatus. A further reported finding was that TCR beta sequences accurately predicted the HLA-A and HLA-B alleles for most subjects in the first cohort. At a false discovery rate of 0.05, a later analysis linked 16,951 TCR beta sequences to specific HLA alleles. According to a later analysis, most CMV-associated TCR beta chains appeared to be HLA-restricted, and the HLA associations seemed to be driven largely by CMV exposure. Most TCR sequences were observed very rarely across donors, whereas some public TCRs were present in many individuals. Because HLA typing was unavailable for some donors at each locus, only the typed subset was used in association tests. In both the original and validation cohorts, the classifier was reported to diagnose cytomegalovirus status with high specificity and sensitivity. Some IMGT-functional V segments, including TRBV6-2 and TRBV6-3, could not be distinguished by the 87-base-pair reads and were therefore excluded. Only TCR beta chains were sequenced in this cohort, and the absence of alpha or paired-chain data limited detectable features. In vitro tests confirmed that three of the cytomegalovirus-associated TCR beta chains recognize cytomegalovirus antigens. In a later analysis, HLA-associated TCR beta chains showed more clonal expansion and lower generation probabilities than non-associated chains that were equally common. The study listed 150 to 200 TCR beta chains as associated with cytomegalovirus.

In total, approximately 610 healthy bone marrow donors made up the cohort. All cohort members were sampled while nominally healthy, although unrecorded immune exposures were likely present. The donor tested CMV seropositive, placing the donor among the approximately 310 seropositive members of the cohort. Every donor gave a peripheral blood sample, and the peripheral blood mononuclear cells from that sample were used for TCR beta sequencing. The Qiagen DNeasy Blood Extraction Kit was used to extract genomic DNA from the blood cell samples. The table lists this clone with a count of one. The clone's antigen remains unknown. Germline and junction disagree at one end, which may indicate a read error.

The TCR sequence derives from a man aged 18 to 30 in good health and CMV-seropositive. Sequenced sample: PBMCs. The chain is made from TRBV7-2 and TRBJ1-1; the D region possibly corresponds to TRBD1 (5 bases align). This receptor has the CDR3 CANSLVTGGTEAFF. The DNA sequence reads TGTGCCAACAGCTTAGTTACAGGAGGGACTGAAGCTTTCTTT.